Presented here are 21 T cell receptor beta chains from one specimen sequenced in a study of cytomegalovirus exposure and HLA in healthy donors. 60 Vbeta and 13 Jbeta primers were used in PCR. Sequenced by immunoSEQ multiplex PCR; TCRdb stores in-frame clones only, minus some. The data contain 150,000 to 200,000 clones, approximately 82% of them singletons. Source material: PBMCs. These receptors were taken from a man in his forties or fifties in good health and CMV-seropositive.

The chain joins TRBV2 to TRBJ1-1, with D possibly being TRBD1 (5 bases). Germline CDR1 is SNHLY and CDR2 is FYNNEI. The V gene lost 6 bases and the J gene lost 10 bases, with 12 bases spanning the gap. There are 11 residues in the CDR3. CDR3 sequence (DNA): TGTGCCAGCAGACGCGGCACAGGAGCTTTCTTT. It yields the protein CASRRGTGAFF.

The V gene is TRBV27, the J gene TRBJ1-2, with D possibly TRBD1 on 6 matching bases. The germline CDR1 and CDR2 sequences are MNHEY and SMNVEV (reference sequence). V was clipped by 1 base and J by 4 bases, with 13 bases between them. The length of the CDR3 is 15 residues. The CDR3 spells CASSLFQGSGYGYTF. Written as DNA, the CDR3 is TGTGCCAGCAGTTTATTCCAGGGGTCAGGCTATGGCTACACCTTC.

Here the CDR3 DNA reads TGCAGCACTACATCAGGGGCTAACGAGCAGTACTTC. It is translated as CSTTSGANEQYF. The rearrangement links TRBV29-1 to TRBJ2-7; possibly TRBD1 for D (6 bases). Germline V gene lookup returns CDR1 SQVTM and CDR2 ANQGSEA. V shed 8 bases and J shed 5 bases, with 16 bases lying between them. The CDR3 consists of 12 residues.

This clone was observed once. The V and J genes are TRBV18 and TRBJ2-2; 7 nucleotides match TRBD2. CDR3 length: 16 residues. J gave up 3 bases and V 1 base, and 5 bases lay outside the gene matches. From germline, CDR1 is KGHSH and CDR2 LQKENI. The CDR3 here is CASSPRSGAYTGELFF. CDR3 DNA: TGTGCCAGCTCACCACGGAGCGGGGCGTACACCGGGGAGCTGTTTTTT.

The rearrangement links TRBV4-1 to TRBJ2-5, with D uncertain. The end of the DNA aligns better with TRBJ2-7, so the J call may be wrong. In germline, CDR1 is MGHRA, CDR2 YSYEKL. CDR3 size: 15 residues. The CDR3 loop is CASSQDDGDGYEQYF. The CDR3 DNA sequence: TGCGCCAGCAGCCAAGATGACGGAGACGGATACGAGCAGTACTTC.

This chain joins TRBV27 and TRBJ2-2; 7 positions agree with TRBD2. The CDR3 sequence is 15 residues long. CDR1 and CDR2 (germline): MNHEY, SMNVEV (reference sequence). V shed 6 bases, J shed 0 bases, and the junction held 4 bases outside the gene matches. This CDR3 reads CASRGGSANTGELFF. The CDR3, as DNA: TGTGCCAGCAGAGGCGGGAGCGCGAACACCGGGGAGCTGTTTTTT.

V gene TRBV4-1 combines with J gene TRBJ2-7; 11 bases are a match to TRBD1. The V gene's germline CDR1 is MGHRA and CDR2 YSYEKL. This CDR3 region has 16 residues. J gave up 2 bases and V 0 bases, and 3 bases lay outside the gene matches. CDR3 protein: CASSQDSGQGAYEQYF. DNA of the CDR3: TGCGCCAGCAGCCAAGATTCGGGACAGGGGGCCTACGAGCAGTACTTC.

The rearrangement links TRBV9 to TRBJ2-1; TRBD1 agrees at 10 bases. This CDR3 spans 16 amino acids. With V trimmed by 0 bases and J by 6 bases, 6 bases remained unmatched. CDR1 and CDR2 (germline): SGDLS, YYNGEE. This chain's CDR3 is CASSVGTGGRTNEQFF. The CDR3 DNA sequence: TGTGCCAGCAGCGTAGGGACAGGGGGGCGAACCAATGAGCAGTTCTTC.

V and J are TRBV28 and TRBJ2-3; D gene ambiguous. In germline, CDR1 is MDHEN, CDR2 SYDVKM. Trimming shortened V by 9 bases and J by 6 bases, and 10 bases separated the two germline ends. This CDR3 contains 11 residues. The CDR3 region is CASRDRDTQYF. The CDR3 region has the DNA TGTGCCAGTCGTGATCGGGATACGCAGTATTTT.

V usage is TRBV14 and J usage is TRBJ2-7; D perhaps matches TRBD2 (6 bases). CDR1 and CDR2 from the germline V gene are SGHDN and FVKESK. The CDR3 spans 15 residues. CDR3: CASSQAGGLGHEQYV. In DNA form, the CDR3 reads TGTGCCAGCAGTCAAGCCGGAGGGTTAGGCCACGAGCAGTACGTC.

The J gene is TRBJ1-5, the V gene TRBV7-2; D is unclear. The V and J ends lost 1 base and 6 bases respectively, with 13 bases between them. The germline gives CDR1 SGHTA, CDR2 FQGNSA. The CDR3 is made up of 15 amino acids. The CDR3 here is CASSLGQALSQPQHF. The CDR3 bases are TGTGCCAGCAGCTTAGGGCAGGCTTTAAGTCAGCCCCAGCATTTT.

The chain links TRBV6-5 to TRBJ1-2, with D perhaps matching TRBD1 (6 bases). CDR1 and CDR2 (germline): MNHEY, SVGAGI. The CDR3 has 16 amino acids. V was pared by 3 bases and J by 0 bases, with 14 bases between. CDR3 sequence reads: CASSYSGQNTNYGYTF. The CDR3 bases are TGTGCCAGCAGTTATTCCGGACAGAATACTAACTATGGCTACACCTTC.

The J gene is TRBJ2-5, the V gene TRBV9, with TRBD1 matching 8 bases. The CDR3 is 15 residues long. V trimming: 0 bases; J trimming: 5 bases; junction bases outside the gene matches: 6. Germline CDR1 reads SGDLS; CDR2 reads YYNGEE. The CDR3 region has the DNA TGTGCCAGCAGCGTAGCCGCAGGGGGCAAGGAGACCCAGTACTTC. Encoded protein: CASSVAAGGKETQYF.

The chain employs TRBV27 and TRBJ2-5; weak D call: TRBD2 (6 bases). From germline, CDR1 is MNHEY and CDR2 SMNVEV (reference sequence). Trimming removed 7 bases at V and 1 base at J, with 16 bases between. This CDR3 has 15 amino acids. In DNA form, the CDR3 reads TGTGCCAGCACCGAATATGCGGGGACCCAAGAGACCCAGTACTTC. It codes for CASTEYAGTQETQYF.

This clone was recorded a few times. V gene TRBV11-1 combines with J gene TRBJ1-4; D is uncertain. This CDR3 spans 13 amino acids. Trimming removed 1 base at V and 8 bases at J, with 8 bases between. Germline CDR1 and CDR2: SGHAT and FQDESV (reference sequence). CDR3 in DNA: TGTGCCAGCAGCTTAGGATTCGGGGAAAAACTGTTTTTT. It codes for CASSLGFGEKLFF.

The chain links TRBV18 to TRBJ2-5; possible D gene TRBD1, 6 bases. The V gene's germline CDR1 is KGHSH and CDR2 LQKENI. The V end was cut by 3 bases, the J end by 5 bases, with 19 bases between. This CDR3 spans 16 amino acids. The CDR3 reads CASSPLPRHQGETQYF. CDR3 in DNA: TGTGCCAGCTCACCTTTGCCCCGCCACCAGGGGGAGACCCAGTACTTC.

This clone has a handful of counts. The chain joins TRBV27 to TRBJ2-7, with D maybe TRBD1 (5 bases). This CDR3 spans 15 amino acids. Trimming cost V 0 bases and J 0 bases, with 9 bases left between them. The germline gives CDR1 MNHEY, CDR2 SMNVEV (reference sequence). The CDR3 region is CASSLSLGLSYEQYV. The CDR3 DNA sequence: TGTGCCAGCAGTTTATCGTTGGGGCTCTCCTACGAGCAGTACGTC.

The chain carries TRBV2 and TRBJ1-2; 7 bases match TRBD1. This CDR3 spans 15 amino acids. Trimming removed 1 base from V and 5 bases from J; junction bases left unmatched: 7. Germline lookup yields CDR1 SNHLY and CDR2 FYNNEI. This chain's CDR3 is CASSEGTDRHYGYTF. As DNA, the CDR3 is TGTGCCAGCAGTGAAGGAACGGACAGGCATTATGGCTACACCTTC.

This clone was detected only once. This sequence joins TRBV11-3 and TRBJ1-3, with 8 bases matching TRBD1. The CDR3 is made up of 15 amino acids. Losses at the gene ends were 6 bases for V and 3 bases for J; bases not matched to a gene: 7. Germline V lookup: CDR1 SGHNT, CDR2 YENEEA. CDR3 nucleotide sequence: TGTGCCAGCAGTAGACAGGGGCTACTTGGAAACACCATATATTTT. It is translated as CASSRQGLLGNTIYF.

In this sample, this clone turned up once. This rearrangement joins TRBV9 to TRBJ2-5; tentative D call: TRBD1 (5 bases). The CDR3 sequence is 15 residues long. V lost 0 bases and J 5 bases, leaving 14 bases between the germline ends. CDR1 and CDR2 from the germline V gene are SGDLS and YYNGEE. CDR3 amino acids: CASSVVGVTGETQYF. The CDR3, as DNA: TGTGCCAGCAGCGTAGTAGGGGTTACTGGGGAGACCCAGTACTTC.

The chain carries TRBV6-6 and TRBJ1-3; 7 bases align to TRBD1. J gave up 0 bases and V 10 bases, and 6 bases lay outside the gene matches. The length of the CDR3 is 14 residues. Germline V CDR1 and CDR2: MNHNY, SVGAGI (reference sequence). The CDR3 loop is CATWDSNSGNTIYF. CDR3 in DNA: TGTGCCACCTGGGACAGCAACTCTGGAAACACCATATATTTT.